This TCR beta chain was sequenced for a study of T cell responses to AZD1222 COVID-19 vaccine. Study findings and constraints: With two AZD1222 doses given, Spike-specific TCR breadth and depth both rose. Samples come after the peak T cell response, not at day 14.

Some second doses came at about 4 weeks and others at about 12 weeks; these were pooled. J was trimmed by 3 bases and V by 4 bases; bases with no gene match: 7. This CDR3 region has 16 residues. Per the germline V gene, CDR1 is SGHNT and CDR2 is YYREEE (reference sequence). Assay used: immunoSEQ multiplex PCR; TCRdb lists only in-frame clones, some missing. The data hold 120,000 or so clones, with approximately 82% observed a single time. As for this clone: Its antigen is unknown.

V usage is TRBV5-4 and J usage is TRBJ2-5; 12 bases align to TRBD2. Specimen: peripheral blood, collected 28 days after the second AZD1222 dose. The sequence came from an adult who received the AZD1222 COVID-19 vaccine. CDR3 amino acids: CASSNGLAGSEETQYF. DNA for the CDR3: TGTGCCAGCAGCAACGGACTAGCGGGGTCCGAAGAGACCCAGTACTTC.